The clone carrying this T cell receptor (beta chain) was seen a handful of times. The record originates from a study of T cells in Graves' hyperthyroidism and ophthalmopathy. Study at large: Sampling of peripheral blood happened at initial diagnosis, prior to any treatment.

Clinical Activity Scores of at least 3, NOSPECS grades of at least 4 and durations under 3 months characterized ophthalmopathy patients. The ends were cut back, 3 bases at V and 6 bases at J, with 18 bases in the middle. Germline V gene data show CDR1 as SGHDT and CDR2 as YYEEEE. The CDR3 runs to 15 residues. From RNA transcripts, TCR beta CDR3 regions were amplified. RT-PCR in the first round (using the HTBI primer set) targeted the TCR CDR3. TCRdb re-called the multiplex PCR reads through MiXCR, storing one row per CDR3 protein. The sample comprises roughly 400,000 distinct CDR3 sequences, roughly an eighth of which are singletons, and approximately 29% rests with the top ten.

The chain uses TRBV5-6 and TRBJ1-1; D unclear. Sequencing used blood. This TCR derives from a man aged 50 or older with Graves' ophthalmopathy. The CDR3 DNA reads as TGTGCCAGCAGCTCCTCGAGCGCAGACCGCGCTGAAGCTTTCTTT. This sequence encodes CASSSSSADRAEAFF.